A selection of T cell receptor beta chains follows, all from one sample in a study of blood T cell repertoires in COVID-19. Clones were sequenced by immunoSEQ multiplex PCR, and TCRdb holds only the in-frame ones, with some missing. The sample consists of some 190,000 clones, roughly 84% of them appearing once. The sample taken for sequencing was peripheral blood. These receptors came from a woman of 80 years or more with active or convalescent COVID-19. CDR3s include the opening cysteine and the closing phenylalanine or tryptophan. A D gene is named only where the DNA matches it firmly. The size entry is marked missing in some rows and otherwise reads once, few, many or a size class.

cdr3_length	v_call	clone_size	d_call	j_call	cdr3_nt	cdr3_aa
14	TRBV7-2	few	TRBD1	TRBJ2-3	TGTGCCAGCAGCTTGGGACAGGGCTCAGATACGCAGTATTTT	CASSLGQGSDTQYF
15	TRBV3-1/TRBV3-2	-	TRBD1	TRBJ1-2	TGTGCCAGCAGCCCCTCCCTCCAGGGGGCGGATGGCTACACCTTC	CASSPSLQGADGYTF
15	TRBV5-4	-	-	TRBJ1-1	TGTGCCAGCAGCTTGGCCAAATCGGGAAACACTGAAGCTTTCTTT	CASSLAKSGNTEAFF
16	TRBV27	-	TRBD2	TRBJ2-7	TGTGCCAGCTCCGGGGGAAGCGGGAGGGTGGTCTACGAGCAGTACTTC	CASSGGSGRVVYEQYF
15	TRBV20-1	once	-	TRBJ2-7	TGCAGTGCTAGTTATAGCTCAGAGGGCTCCTACGAGCAGTACTTC	CSASYSSEGSYEQYF
14	TRBV18	-	TRBD1	TRBJ1-2	TGTGCCAGCTCACCGAACAGGGGTTCGGATGGCTACACCTTC	CASSPNRGSDGYTF
14	TRBV5-1	-	TRBD1	TRBJ1-1	TGCGCCAGCAGCATGGGACAGCCGAACACTGAAGCTTTCTTT	CASSMGQPNTEAFF
14	TRBV6-5	-	-	TRBJ1-3	TGTGCCAGCAGTCCGACAGGTCCCGGAAACACCATATATTTT	CASSPTGPGNTIYF
11	TRBV20-1	-	TRBD1	TRBJ2-7	TGCAGTGTCGGACAGGGGTACGAGCAGTACTTC	CSVGQGYEQYF
14	TRBV5-1	-	TRBD1	TRBJ2-1	TGCGCCAGCAGGCGGACAGGGGGGATCAATGAGCAGTTCTTC	CASRRTGGINEQFF
13	TRBV29-1	-	-	TRBJ1-2	TGCAGCGTCAGGACAGAAGATTTCTATGGCTACACCTTC	CSVRTEDFYGYTF
15	TRBV11-1	-	-	TRBJ1-1	TGTGCCAGCAGCCATTTGGGCAGGGCGAACACTGAAGCTTTCTTT	CASSHLGRANTEAFF
16	TRBV16	-	TRBD1	TRBJ1-4	TGTGCCAGCAGCCAATGGGGACAGGAAACTAATGAAAAACTGTTTTTT	CASSQWGQETNEKLFF
16	TRBV4-1	-	-	TRBJ2-7	TGCGCCAGCAGCCAAGTGCAATCGGCGGCCTACTACGAGCAGTACTTC	CASSQVQSAAYYEQYF
14	TRBV5-6	once	-	TRBJ2-1	TGTGCCAGCAGCCCCGGGACTCTCTACAATGAGCAGTTCTTC	CASSPGTLYNEQFF
16	TRBV5-1	-	TRBD2	TRBJ2-7	TGCGCCAGCAGCTCTCTAGCGGGAGGAACTTCCTACGAGCAGTACTTC	CASSSLAGGTSYEQYF
16	TRBV21-1	-	-	TRBJ2-1	TGTGCCAGCAGCATAACTCGACACCCTCTCAACAATGAGCAGTTCTTC	CASSITRHPLNNEQFF
14	TRBV7-2	-	-	TRBJ2-2	TGTGCCAGCAGCCCGAATGTAGAGGGAGGTTTGTTGTTTTTT	CASSPNVEGGLLFF
15	TRBV7-9	-	TRBD1	TRBJ1-2	TGTGCCAGCAGCTTAGCCCAGGGCAGGGGGCAAGGCTACACCTTC	CASSLAQGRGQGYTF
14	TRBV2	-	-	TRBJ1-5	TGTGCCAGAAGGCCCAGGGGTAGCAATCAGCCCCAGCATTTT	CARRPRGSNQPQHF
15	TRBV3-1/TRBV3-2	-	TRBD2	TRBJ2-1	TGTGCCAGCAGCCCGCCCAGCGGGACTTACAATGAGCAGTTCTTC	CASSPPSGTYNEQFF
15	TRBV19	-	TRBD2	TRBJ2-5	TGTGCCAGAGGGACTAGCGGGAGATCAGTAGAGACCCAGTACTTC	CARGTSGRSVETQYF
14	TRBV7-8	few	-	TRBJ1-5	TGTGCCAGCAGCCAGCGCAGTCGGGATCAGCCCCAGCATTTT	CASSQRSRDQPQHF
16	TRBV28	-	TRBD1	TRBJ2-3	TGTGCCAGCAGGCGCGGACAGGGGGCGCCTGGAGATACGCAGTATTTT	CASRRGQGAPGDTQYF
15	TRBV5-6	-	TRBD1	TRBJ1-2	TGTGCCAGCAGCTTGGTGGGACAGGACTTCTATGGCTACACCTTC	CASSLVGQDFYGYTF
14	TRBV27	-	-	TRBJ1-5	TGTGCCAGCAGTCCCCTCCTTAGCAATCAGCCCCAGCATTTT	CASSPLLSNQPQHF
16	TRBV7-9	-	TRBD2	TRBJ2-3	TGTGCCAGCAGCCCGGGGACTAGCGGAAAGACAGATACGCAGTATTTT	CASSPGTSGKTDTQYF
14	TRBV15	-	-	TRBJ1-2	TGTGCCACCAGCCTCCTGGGAGGAGGTGGTGGCTACACCTTC	CATSLLGGGGGYTF
14	TRBV5-1	-	-	TRBJ2-1	TGCGCCAGCAGCTTGTCTACGGGAGTGGATGAGCAGTTCTTC	CASSLSTGVDEQFF
16	TRBV6-1	-	TRBD1	TRBJ2-3	TGTGCCAGCAGTGAAGAGGGCAGGGGGTGGGCAGATACGCAGTATTTT	CASSEEGRGWADTQYF
16	TRBV5-1	-	TRBD2	TRBJ2-1	TGCGCCAGCAGCTTGGTTCCTAGCGGGAGACATAATGAGCAGTTCTTC	CASSLVPSGRHNEQFF
14	TRBV6-5	-	TRBD2	TRBJ2-4	TGTGCCAGCAGAAGACTAGCGCGAGAGGAGATTCAGTACTTC	CASRRLAREEIQYF
14	TRBV5-1	-	TRBD2	TRBJ2-7	TGCGCCAGCAGCTTTGGGACTAGCGGGAGTGTAGTAGACTTC	CASSFGTSGSVVDF
13	TRBV7-3	-	-	TRBJ1-1	TGTGCCAGCAGCTTAGGGCGGAACACTGAAGCTTTCTTT	CASSLGRNTEAFF
16	TRBV10-2	once	TRBD2	TRBJ2-3	TGCGCCAGCAGTACGTCCGGGACTACCCGCGGAGATACGCAGTATTTT	CASSTSGTTRGDTQYF
17	TRBV19	-	-	TRBJ2-1	TGTGCCAGTACCCCTCGGGGGATGATGAGCTCCTACAATGAGCAGTTCTTC	CASTPRGMMSSYNEQFF
19	TRBV18	-	TRBD1	TRBJ2-6	TGTGCCAGCTCACCGAGACAGGGTGGGGATCTCTCTGGGGCCAACGTCCTGACTTTC	CASSPRQGGDLSGANVLTF
14	TRBV5-1	-	-	TRBJ2-3	TGCGCCAGCAGCCCGTTGGGGGCTACAGATACGCAGTATTTT	CASSPLGATDTQYF
15	TRBV11-2	-	-	TRBJ2-6	TGTGCCAGCAGCTATCCAGGGTACGGGGCCAACGTCCTGACTTTC	CASSYPGYGANVLTF
13	TRBV12-3/TRBV12-4	-	-	TRBJ1-1	TGTGCCACCTCTGACAGACTGAACACTGAAGCTTTCTTT	CATSDRLNTEAFF
15	TRBV5-1	-	TRBD1	TRBJ1-5	TGCGCCAGCAGCCCCGACAGGGGGAGCAATCAGCCCCAGCATTTT	CASSPDRGSNQPQHF
12	TRBV7-8	-	-	TRBJ2-2	TGTGCCAGCAGCCTCAGGGCCGGGGAGCTGTTTTTT	CASSLRAGELFF
14	TRBV19	-	TRBD2	TRBJ2-7	TGTGCCAGTACCCTCGGCGGGAGGAAGGACGAGCAGTACTTC	CASTLGGRKDEQYF